This TCR beta chain was captured in a study of molecular identifiers for immune sequencing clone quantification. Findings and caveats of the study: Clone sizes could be underestimated for highly expanded clones when identical TCR molecules share a barcode. Effector cells kept over 98% of their molecules in clones above 20 RNA copies, while naive cells kept under 1% there.

Germline CDR1 reads SEHNR; CDR2 reads FQNEAQ (reference sequence). The CDR3 has 15 residues. V was shortened by 2 bases and J by 3 bases, with 13 bases between the two germline ends. Notes on this clonotype: Its antigen is as yet unknown.

Naive CD8 T cells underwent sorting with the CD8+CD4-CCR7+CD45RA+ definition. In preparing bulk TCR libraries, previously described methods and listed TCR primers were used. TCRdb reprocessed the PCR reads with MiXCR, giving one entry per CDR3 protein. The sample holds about half a million distinct CDR3 sequences, about a fifth seen once. The TCR comes from a human donor in good health. Some libraries in this study had Jurkat cell RNA spiked in. The sequenced material came from naive CD8+ T cells from blood, with Jurkat cell RNA spiked in. The subset here: FACS-sorted CD8+CD4-CCR7+CD45RA+ naive T cells. This sequence joins TRBV7-9 and TRBJ2-5; D remains unclear. The DNA of the CDR3 is TGTGCCAGCAGCTTACCTCACGGGCAAAAAGAGACCCAGTACTTC. It translates to CASSLPHGQKETQYF.